These 28 T cell receptor beta chains share one sample of origin, sequenced in a study of cytomegalovirus exposure and HLA in healthy donors. 13 Jbeta primers and 60 Vbeta primers were used for the PCR. Only in-frame clones appear in the TCRdb table, and some are missing; sequencing was by immunoSEQ multiplex PCR. The sample includes about 150,000 clones, around two thirds seen only once; the top ten take about 10%. The sequenced sample consisted of PBMCs. These receptors all stem from a man under 40 in good health and CMV-seropositive.

Only one count was recorded for this clone. The chain uses TRBV28 and TRBJ1-2; maybe TRBD1 (5 bases). V lost 8 bases and J lost 4, with 14 bases in between. The CDR3 covers 13 residues. The V gene's germline CDR1 is MDHEN and CDR2 SYDVKM. The CDR3 sequence: CASVTGGGYGYTF. Written as DNA, the CDR3 is TGTGCCAGCGTTACGGGGGGTGGCTATGGCTACACCTTC.

In nucleotides, the CDR3 is TGCAGCGTTGAAGATGACAGGGGGGAGACCCAGTACTTC. Residues: CSVEDDRGETQYF. J is TRBJ2-5 and V is TRBV29-1; 9 bases map to TRBD1. The CDR3 sequence is 13 residues long. V dropped 0 bases and J dropped 5; count of bases not matched to a gene: 1. The germline gives CDR1 SQVTM, CDR2 ANQGSEA. Together with reference TRBV29-1 and TRBJ2-5, the CDR3 gives the full variable domain: SAVISQKPSRDICQRGTSLTIQCQVDSQVTMMFWYRQQPGQSLTLIATANQGSEATYESGFVIDKFPISRPNLTFSTLTVSNMSPEDSSIYLCSVEDDRGETQYFGPGTRLLVL.

The V and J genes are TRBV2 and TRBJ2-1; D not certain. Trimming shortened V by 5 bases and J by 4 bases, and 9 bases separated the two germline ends. In germline, CDR1 is SNHLY, CDR2 FYNNEI. The CDR3 totals 13 residues. The CDR3 protein is CASSSDSYNEQFF. CDR3 sequence (DNA): TGTGCCAGCAGTTCCGACTCTTACAATGAGCAGTTCTTC.

This clone was seen only once. The rearrangement joins TRBV5-4 to TRBJ2-2, with a tentative D call TRBD1 (6 bases). Germline CDR1 is SGHNT and CDR2 is YYREEE (reference sequence). V gave up 2 bases and J gave up 6 bases, with 20 bases separating them. CDR3 length: 17 amino acids. Written as DNA, the CDR3 is TGTGCCAGCAGCTTTCGTTTAGGGACACAGGACGCCGGGGAGCTGTTTTTT. It codes for CASSFRLGTQDAGELFF.

CDR3 DNA: TGCAGCGTTCGGGATAAGGCCGTAGACACTGAAGCTTTCTTT. Translation: CSVRDKAVDTEAFF. The chain uses TRBV29-1 and TRBJ1-1; D gene ambiguous. The CDR3 has 14 residues. The germline CDR1 and CDR2 sequences are SQVTM and ANQGSEA. Trimming removed 5 bases from V and 3 bases from J, with 16 bases in between.

This clone was seen a single time. The chain recombines TRBV6-5 with TRBJ1-1; TRBD1 matches at 10 bases. V lost 10 bases to trimming and J lost 6 bases; unmatched junction nucleotides: 8. This CDR3 has 13 amino acids. Germline V gene data show CDR1 as MNHEY and CDR2 as SVGAGI. The DNA of the CDR3 is TGTGCCATTAGACAGGGGGCCGGGGCTGAAGCTTTCTTT. Translated, it gives CAIRQGAGAEAFF.

The chain couples TRBV7-9 to TRBJ1-3; D gene unclear. Germline assignment: CDR1 SEHNR and CDR2 FQNEAQ (reference sequence). With 1 base removed from V and 8 bases from J, the gap between germline ends came to 6 bases. This CDR3 is 12 amino acids long. Here the CDR3 reads CASSLDADTIYF. DNA for the CDR3: TGTGCCAGCAGCTTAGATGCAGACACCATATATTTT. Variable domain in full (rest from reference TRBV7-9 and TRBJ1-3): DTGVSQNPRHKITKRGQNVTFRCDPISEHNRLYWYRQTLGQGPEFLTYFQNEAQLEKSRLLSDRFSAERPKGSFSTLEIQRTEQGDSAMYLCASSLDADTIYFGEGSWLTVV.

The CDR3 DNA reads TGTGCCAGCAGCTTCTACAGGGGGCTTGCCTACAATGAGCAGTTCTTC. It codes for CASSFYRGLAYNEQFF. V is TRBV7-8 and J is TRBJ2-1, with 9 positions matching TRBD1. The CDR3 runs 16 residues. Germline CDR1 SGHVS, CDR2 FQNEAQ. V gave up 3 bases and J gave up 2 bases; unmatched junction bases: 5.

The chain recombines TRBV28 with TRBJ2-1, with 11 bases lining up with TRBD1. The CDR3 contains 16 residues. In germline, CDR1 is MDHEN, CDR2 SYDVKM. J lost 6 bases, V lost 7 bases, and 11 bases had no gene match. The CDR3 sequence is CASTLGGQGASNEQFF. Written as DNA, the CDR3 is TGTGCCAGCACCCTCGGCGGACAGGGGGCTTCCAATGAGCAGTTCTTC.

CDR3 coding DNA: TGTGCCAGCAGCGTAGCTACGGGGGACAGGGAGTCAGGGGCCAACGTCCTGACTTTC. It encodes CASSVATGDRESGANVLTF. The chain combines TRBV9 with TRBJ2-6, with 9 bases matching TRBD1. With V trimmed by 0 bases and J by 4 bases, 11 bases remained unmatched. Germline CDR1 and CDR2: SGDLS and YYNGEE. The CDR3 contains 19 residues.

This clone occurred a few times. This chain links TRBV19 with TRBJ1-1, with 7 bases identical to TRBD1. V lost 1 base and J lost 5; bases outside the gene matches: 4. CDR3 length: 14 amino acids. CDR1 is LNHDA, CDR2 SQIVND, per germline (reference sequence). In nucleotides, the CDR3 is TGTGCCAGTAGTATAGGGGACAGATATACTGAAGCTTTCTTT. Translated, it gives CASSIGDRYTEAFF.

This rearrangement joins TRBV2 to TRBJ1-1; 7 nucleotides match TRBD1. The CDR3 is 16 residues long. Germline CDR1 SNHLY, CDR2 FYNNEI. V lost 6 bases to trimming and J lost 1 base; unmatched junction nucleotides: 11. The chain's CDR3 is CASRGQAVITNTEAFF. The CDR3 DNA follows: TGTGCCAGCAGAGGACAGGCGGTGATAACGAACACTGAAGCTTTCTTT.

The V and J genes are TRBV12-5 and TRBJ2-7, with 9 bases lining up with TRBD1. The CDR3 spans 15 residues. Per germline, CDR1 LGHNT and CDR2 FRNRAP. With V trimmed by 5 bases and J by 5 bases, 10 bases remained unmatched. The CDR3 DNA follows: TGTGCTAGTGGTCCCCCCGGGACAGGGCACCACGAGCAGTACTTC. This encodes CASGPPGTGHHEQYF. The full variable domain, its missing parts supplied by reference TRBV12-5 and TRBJ2-7, is DARVTQTPRHKVTEMGQEVTMRCQPILGHNTVFWYRQTMMQGLELLAYFRNRAPLDDSGMPKDRFSAEMPDATLATLKIQPSEPRDSAVYFCASGPPGTGHHEQYFGPGTRLTVT.

This chain uses TRBV10-1 with TRBJ2-3; TRBD2 agrees at 9 bases. The CDR3 runs 16 residues. CDR1 is WNHNN, CDR2 SYGVQD, per germline (reference sequence). V lost 5 bases, J lost 3 bases, and 9 bases stayed unmatched. CDR3 DNA: TGCGCCAGCAGTCCGTTTAGCGGGAGTGGTACAGATACGCAGTATTTT. This gives the protein CASSPFSGSGTDTQYF.

The chain couples TRBV7-8 to TRBJ1-2; 8 bases line up with TRBD1. This CDR3 contains 15 residues. Trimming removed 5 bases from V and 2 bases from J; junction bases left unmatched: 7. From germline, CDR1 is SGHVS and CDR2 FQNEAQ. CDR3 DNA sequence: TGTGCCAGCAGCGCGATCGGACAGGGCAACTATGGCTACACCTTC. Translation gives CASSAIGQGNYGYTF.

J is TRBJ2-1 and V is TRBV7-3; D might be TRBD1 (6 bases). V was trimmed by 5 bases and J by 5 bases, leaving 10 bases between them. There are 13 residues in the CDR3. The V gene's germline CDR1 is SGHTA and CDR2 FQGTGA. In DNA form, the CDR3 reads TGTGCCAGCAGCCCCCCAGGGGACAATGAGCAGTTCTTC. Protein sequence: CASSPPGDNEQFF.

Concerning this clone itself: In this CDR3 the conserved last residue, phenylalanine or tryptophan, is missing, so a read error is likely. Because the CDR3's place on the DNA is in doubt, the DNA is left out and the CDR3 is given as listed by TCRdb. The V gene is TRBV7-9, the J gene TRBJ2-3; no check of the table's D call, TRBD1, against the DNA was made. The CDR3 contains 12 residues when both ends are counted. CDR1 and CDR2 from the germline V gene are SEHNR and FQNEAQ (reference sequence). The CDR3 loop is CASNLIEGQPSS.

In this sample, this clone turned up a few times. J is TRBJ2-7 and V is TRBV15; 10 bases agree with TRBD2. Trimming took 1 base from V and 6 from J; bases not matched to a gene: 6. This CDR3 has 15 residues. Germline loops: CDR1 LNHNV, CDR2 YYDKDF (reference sequence). The CDR3 sequence: CATSRVSGRALEQYF. In DNA, the CDR3 is TGTGCCACCAGCAGAGTCAGCGGGAGGGCCCTCGAGCAGTACTTC.

The rearrangement joins TRBV14 to TRBJ2-3; unclear D gene. V was shortened by 0 bases and J by 5 bases, with 15 bases between the two germline ends. This CDR3 has 16 amino acids. The germline gives CDR1 SGHDN, CDR2 FVKESK. CDR3 region: CASSQELQNWQDTQYF. In DNA, the CDR3 is TGTGCCAGCAGCCAAGAGTTACAGAACTGGCAAGATACGCAGTATTTT.

Only a few counts were recorded for this clone. The CDR3 nucleotides read TGTGCCAGCAGTACCGGGACAGGAGCCTATGGCTACACCTTC. Translating gives CASSTGTGAYGYTF. The chain recombines TRBV28 with TRBJ1-2; 8 bases align to TRBD1. The germline gives CDR1 MDHEN, CDR2 SYDVKM. The length of the CDR3 is 14 residues. V lost 5 bases and J lost 4; bases outside the gene matches: 6.

The J gene is TRBJ2-3, the V gene TRBV5-1; a weak D match, TRBD2 (5 bases). The CDR3 spans 17 residues. Trimming shortened V by 1 base and J by 4 bases, and 19 bases separated the two germline ends. The germline V gene encodes CDR1 SGHRS and CDR2 YFSETQ. The CDR3 DNA follows: TGCGCCAGCAGCTTGACGAAAGCGGTTAATCACGCAGATACGCAGTATTTT. This codes for CASSLTKAVNHADTQYF. The full variable domain, in which reference TRBV5-1 and TRBJ2-3 provide the parts outside the CDR3, is KAGVTQTPRYLIKTRGQQVTLSCSPISGHRSVSWYQQTPGQGLQFLFEYFSETQRNKGNFPGRFSGRQFSNSRSEMNVSTLELGDSALYLCASSLTKAVNHADTQYFGPGTRLTVL.

The chain joins TRBV4-2 to TRBJ1-1, with TRBD1 matching over 9 bases. The CDR3 extends over 18 amino acids. The trim removed 0 bases at V and 1 base at J, leaving 9 bases unmatched. Germline V CDR1 and CDR2: LGHNA, YNFKEQ. The CDR3 region has the DNA TGTGCCAGCAGCCAAGATAGACCGGGACAGGGAGAGAACACTGAAGCTTTCTTT. Amino acid sequence: CASSQDRPGQGENTEAFF.

To note about this clone: At one boundary the junction diverges from the germline segment, which might be a read error. The chain employs TRBV7-9 and TRBJ2-7; D uncertain. Germline CDR1 is SEHNR and CDR2 is FQNEAQ (reference sequence). This CDR3 comprises 13 residues. DNA for the CDR3: TGTTCCAGCAGCACCTCGACGGGCTACGAGCAGTACTTC. Encoded protein: CSSSTSTGYEQYF.

This CDR3 reads CASSDVEATQFF. The CDR3 DNA reads TGTGCCAGCAGTGACGTGGAGGCCACGCAGTTCTTC. The rearrangement links TRBV6-1 to TRBJ2-1, with TRBD2 as a possible D gene (5 bases). This CDR3 has 12 residues. V dropped 3 bases and J dropped 12 bases, with 12 bases sitting between them. CDR1 is MNHNS, CDR2 SASEGT, per germline.

This chain links TRBV5-1 with TRBJ2-1; 14 nucleotides match TRBD2. The trim removed 3 bases at V and 9 bases at J, leaving 5 bases unmatched. CDR3 length: 15 amino acids. Germline V gives CDR1 SGHRS, CDR2 YFSETQ. DNA of the CDR3: TGCGCCAGCAGCTCCCAAGGACTAGCGGGAGGTGAGCAGTTCTTC. This translates into CASSSQGLAGGEQFF.

The count of this clone is one. This chain links TRBV10-3 with TRBJ2-3, with D possibly matching TRBD2 (5 bases). From germline, CDR1 is ENHRY and CDR2 SYGVKD. V was pared by 0 bases and J by 0 bases, with 13 bases between. The CDR3 consists of 17 residues. This CDR3 reads CAISESGSGTSTDTQYF. The CDR3 DNA follows: TGTGCCATCAGTGAGTCGGGAAGCGGCACTAGCACAGATACGCAGTATTTT.

The sample holds a few counts of this clone. V usage is TRBV5-1 and J usage is TRBJ1-1; D is perhaps TRBD1 (6 bases). The CDR3 loop spans 15 amino acids. CDR1 is SGHRS, CDR2 YFSETQ, per germline. V lost 5 bases and J lost 3, with 17 bases in between. CDR3 in DNA: TGCGCCAGCAGTTCGGGTACAGGGTGGTACACTGAAGCTTTCTTT. Protein: CASSSGTGWYTEAFF.

The chain links TRBV11-2 to TRBJ2-3; the D gene is possibly TRBD2 (5 bases). Germline lookup yields CDR1 SGHAT and CDR2 FQNNGV. The CDR3 is made up of 15 amino acids. V lost 6 bases and J lost 2, with 15 bases in between. The CDR3 loop reads CASRSSGLPTDTQYF. The CDR3 DNA is TGTGCCAGCAGGTCAAGCGGTCTGCCCACAGATACGCAGTATTTT.